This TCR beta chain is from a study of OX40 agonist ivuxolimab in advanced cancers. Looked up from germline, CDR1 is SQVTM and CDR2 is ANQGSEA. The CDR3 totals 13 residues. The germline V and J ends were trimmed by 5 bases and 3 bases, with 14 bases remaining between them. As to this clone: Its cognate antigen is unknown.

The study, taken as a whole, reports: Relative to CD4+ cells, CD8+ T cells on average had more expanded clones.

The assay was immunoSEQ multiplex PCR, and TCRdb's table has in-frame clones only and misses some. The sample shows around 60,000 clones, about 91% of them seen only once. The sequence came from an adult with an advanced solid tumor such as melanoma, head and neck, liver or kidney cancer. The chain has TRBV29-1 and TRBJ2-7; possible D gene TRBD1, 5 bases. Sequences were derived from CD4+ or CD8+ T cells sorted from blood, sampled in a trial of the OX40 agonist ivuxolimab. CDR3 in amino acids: CSVRQIPNYEQYF. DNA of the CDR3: TGCAGCGTTCGACAGATACCCAACTACGAGCAGTACTTC.